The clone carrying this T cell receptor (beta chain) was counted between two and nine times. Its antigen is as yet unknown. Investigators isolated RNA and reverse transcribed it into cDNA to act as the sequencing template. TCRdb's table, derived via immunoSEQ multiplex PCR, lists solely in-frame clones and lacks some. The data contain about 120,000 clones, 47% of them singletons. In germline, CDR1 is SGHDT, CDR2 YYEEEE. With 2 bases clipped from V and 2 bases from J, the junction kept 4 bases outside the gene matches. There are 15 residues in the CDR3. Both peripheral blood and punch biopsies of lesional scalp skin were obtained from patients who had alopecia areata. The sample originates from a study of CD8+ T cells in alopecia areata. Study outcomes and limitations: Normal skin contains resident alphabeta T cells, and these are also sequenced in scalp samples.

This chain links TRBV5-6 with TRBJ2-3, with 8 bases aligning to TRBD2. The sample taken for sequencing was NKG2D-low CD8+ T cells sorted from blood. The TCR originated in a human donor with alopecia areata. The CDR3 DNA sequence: TGTGCCAGCAGCTTAGTAGCGGGAACCACAGATACGCAGTATTTT. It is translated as CASSLVAGTTDTQYF.